This T cell receptor (beta chain) was recovered during a study of cytomegalovirus exposure and HLA in healthy donors. Study-wide findings and caveats: Presence/absence analyses treated sequencing depth as roughly uniform across donors.

Primers included in the PCR were 60 Vbeta and 13 Jbeta primers. TCRdb's table, derived via immunoSEQ multiplex PCR, lists solely in-frame clones and lacks some. This table lists 65,000 to 90,000 clones. Turning to this clone: Its antigen is unidentified.

Sequences were obtained from PBMCs. This sequence was found in a female donor in good health and CMV-seropositive.

CDR3 protein: CASSSGQGARGQYF. CDR3 sequence (DNA): TGTGCCAGCAGTTCGGGACAGGGGGCGCGAGGGCAGTACTTC. J is TRBJ2-7 and V is TRBV28; 12 positions agree with TRBD1. Unmatched junction bases numbered 7, after V lost 4 bases and J lost 9 bases. Germline V CDR1 and CDR2: MDHEN, SYDVKM. This CDR3 has 14 residues.